This T cell receptor (beta chain) was documented in a study of T cell responses to AZD1222 COVID-19 vaccine. A word on this clone: Its antigen is unknown.

The V gene's germline CDR1 is SGHDN and CDR2 FVKESK. The CDR3 consists of 14 residues. Trimming stripped 2 bases from V and 4 bases from J, with 8 bases between. TCRdb's table, derived via immunoSEQ multiplex PCR, lists solely in-frame clones and lacks some. The table includes 100,000 to 150,000 clones, under 90% detected once. Findings and caveats of the study: An increase in Spike-specific TCR breadth and depth was observed after two AZD1222 doses.

The material sequenced was peripheral blood, taken on day 0 of AZD1222 vaccination. V is TRBV14 and J is TRBJ1-4; no clear D. The sequence was obtained from an adult in good health. In DNA, the CDR3 is TGTGCCAGCAGCCAACTACGGATTAATGAAAAACTGTTTTTT. It codes for CASSQLRINEKLFF. Complete variable domain (other parts from reference TRBV14 and TRBJ1-4): EAGVTQFPSHSVIEKGQTVTLRCDPISGHDNLYWYRRVMGKEIKFLLHFVKESKQDESGMPNNRFLAERTGGTYSTLKVQPAELEDSGVYFCASSQLRINEKLFFGSGTQLSVL.